This passage covers 10 T cell receptor beta chains from one sample sequenced in a study of blood T cell repertoires in COVID-19. Measured with immunoSEQ multiplex PCR; TCRdb has only the in-frame clones, and not every one. The data contain approximately 75,000 clones, around 90% of them singletons. Sequencing used peripheral blood. Receptors originate from a human donor in a cohort sampled during active COVID-19.

CDR3 coding DNA: TGTGCCAGCAGTCGACTCTCCGGGACAGGGGGGTGGGCTGAAGCTTTCTTT. This gives the protein CASSRLSGTGGWAEAFF. This chain uses TRBV27 with TRBJ1-1; TRBD1 matches 11 bases. J gave up 6 bases and V 5 bases, and 14 bases lay outside the gene matches. Per germline, CDR1 MNHEY and CDR2 SMNVEV (reference sequence). The CDR3 loop spans 17 amino acids.

The chain links TRBV3-1 (or the pseudogene TRBV3-2) to TRBJ2-2; D is perhaps TRBD1 (6 bases). The CDR3 is 15 amino acids. Germline CDR1 reads LGHDT; CDR2 reads YNNKEL (reference sequence). Trimming pared 2 bases from V and 2 bases from J, leaving 9 bases between. The CDR3 is CASSQRDTNTGELFF. CDR3 DNA: TGTGCCAGCAGCCAAAGGGACACCAACACCGGGGAGCTGTTTTTT.

For the CDR3, the DNA is TGTGCCGTCAGGGGGACCCTCAATGAAAAACTGTTTTTT. It translates to CAVRGTLNEKLFF. The chain carries TRBV3-1 (or the pseudogene TRBV3-2) and TRBJ1-4, with TRBD1 matching 7 bases. The CDR3 consists of 13 residues. Germline V CDR1 and CDR2: LGHDT, YNNKEL (reference sequence). Germline trimming cut 11 bases from V and 5 bases from J; bases unmatched to any gene: 8.

This chain links TRBV7-2 with TRBJ1-2, with D perhaps matching TRBD1 (5 bases). Trimming left V 2 bases short and J 7 bases short, with 11 bases between. The CDR3 sequence is 13 residues long. In germline, CDR1 is SGHTA, CDR2 FQGNSA. CDR3 sequence (DNA): TGTGCCAGCAGCTTACAAGGGCAGGGTGGCTACACCTTC. This gives the protein CASSLQGQGGYTF.

CDR3 DNA: TGCGCCAGCAGCTTGGCCGGGCAGGGGAGAAACACCATATATTTT. This codes for CASSLAGQGRNTIYF. The chain recombines TRBV5-1 with TRBJ1-3; possible D gene TRBD1, 6 bases. CDR3 length: 15 amino acids. CDR1 and CDR2 from the germline V gene are SGHRS and YFSETQ. Trimming stripped 0 bases from V and 5 bases from J, with 12 bases between.

For the CDR3, the DNA is TGTGCCAGCAGCCAAGATTGGACAGGGAATAGGCCCCAGCATTTT. Translating gives CASSQDWTGNRPQHF. V usage is TRBV3-1 (or the pseudogene TRBV3-2) and J usage is TRBJ1-5; TRBD1 matches at 8 bases. The V gene end was trimmed by 0 bases and the J gene end by 9 bases; junction bases not matched to a gene: 7. This CDR3 region has 15 residues. Germline V lookup: CDR1 LGHDT, CDR2 YNNKEL (reference sequence).

The V call is TRBV6-5, the J call TRBJ2-1; possibly TRBD1 for D (6 bases). Germline CDR1 MNHEY, CDR2 SVGAGI. With 6 bases removed from V and 7 bases from J, the gap between germline ends came to 13 bases. This CDR3 comprises 13 residues. CDR3 bases: TGTGCCAGCAGCGGTTCCGGACAGAATGAGCAGTTCTTC. As protein: CASSGSGQNEQFF.

This chain joins TRBV6-2 or TRBV6-3 and TRBJ2-1; 8 nucleotides agree with TRBD1. V was clipped by 2 bases and J by 8 bases; unmatched bases: 5. Germline CDR1 MNHEY, CDR2 SVGEGT. CDR3 length equals 14 residues. CDR3 residues: CASSYGQGAYEQFF. In DNA form, the CDR3 reads TGTGCCAGCAGTTACGGTCAGGGGGCGTATGAGCAGTTCTTC.

The V call is TRBV7-9, the J call TRBJ2-3, with D uncertain. The V gene lost 5 bases and the J gene lost 6 bases, with 15 bases spanning the gap. This CDR3 is 14 amino acids long. The V gene's germline CDR1 is SEHNR and CDR2 FQNEAQ (reference sequence). CDR3 in amino acids: CASSKRSSGDTQYF. CDR3 sequence (DNA): TGTGCCAGCAGCAAAAGGTCGTCCGGGGATACGCAGTATTTT.

The chain recombines TRBV29-1 with TRBJ2-3, with D maybe TRBD1 (5 bases). CDR3 length: 14 amino acids. Germline values: CDR1 SQVTM, CDR2 ANQGSEA. V gave up 5 bases and J gave up 2 bases, with 14 bases separating them. CDR3 nucleotide sequence: TGCAGCGTTAAAGGTACAGGCTTCACAGATACGCAGTATTTT. Protein sequence: CSVKGTGFTDTQYF.